A single sample is the source of the 29 T cell receptor beta chains below, sequenced in a study of beta chain features in type 1 diabetes. Broader study findings: Among all four CD4+ subsets, Type 1 diabetes patients had TCRB CDR3s that were moderately but significantly shorter.

Their antigens remain unidentified. Sequenced material consisted of expressed TCRB transcripts (all of the isolated RNA was reverse transcribed). This table comes from immunoSEQ multiplex PCR, and its TCRdb copy is limited to in-frame clones, with some not included. Found here are 600,000 to 700,000 clones, roughly 12% of them singletons; the top ten hold 0.022%. Sequenced material: naive CD4+ T cells from blood. These receptors were collected from a young man with type 1 diabetes.

The chain employs TRBV7-2 and TRBJ2-7; the D gene is possibly TRBD2 (7 bases). CDR3 length: 14 amino acids. In germline, CDR1 is SGHTA, CDR2 FQGNSA. The V end lost 1 base, the J end lost 4 bases, and 11 bases lay between the germline ends. The CDR3: CASSLDGGRYEQYF. Here the CDR3 DNA reads TGTGCCAGCAGCTTAGACGGGGGGCGGTACGAGCAGTACTTC.

About this clone itself: The same CDR3 arises from other DNA sequences in this sample as well. This sequence joins TRBV5-1 and TRBJ2-1, with unresolved D. Trimming pared 0 bases from V and 0 bases from J, leaving 4 bases between. The CDR3 is 14 residues long. Per the germline V gene, CDR1 is SGHRS and CDR2 is YFSETQ. The CDR3 nucleotides read TGCGCCAGCAGCTTGGGTGGCTCCTACAATGAGCAGTTCTTC. It yields the protein CASSLGGSYNEQFF.

CDR3 protein: CASSLDGYNEQFF. The CDR3 DNA sequence: TGTGCCAGCAGTTTGGACGGATACAATGAGCAGTTCTTC. The chain has TRBV28 and TRBJ2-1; D ambiguous. The V gene's germline CDR1 is MDHEN and CDR2 SYDVKM. With 3 bases removed from V and 4 bases from J, the gap between germline ends came to 7 bases. The CDR3 has 13 residues.

This clone occurred a few times. The gene calls are TRBV27 and TRBJ1-4; a possible D gene is TRBD1 (5 bases). The CDR3 covers 14 residues. CDR1 and CDR2 (germline): MNHEY, SMNVEV (reference sequence). V was clipped by 2 bases and J by 10 bases, with 14 bases between them. The CDR3 nucleotides are TGTGCCAGCAGTTTACAGGGAGTTGGCGGAAAACTGTTTTTT. It codes for CASSLQGVGGKLFF.

On this clone itself: Distinct nucleotide sequences in the sample also encode this CDR3. The V gene is TRBV30, the J gene TRBJ2-2, with D unclear. Trimming pared 0 bases from V and 3 bases from J, leaving 5 bases between. The germline gives CDR1 GTSNPN, CDR2 SVGIG (reference sequence). This CDR3 contains 13 residues. DNA of the CDR3: TGTGCCTGGAGTGTATCAGACACCGGGGAGCTGTTTTTT. Translating it yields CAWSVSDTGELFF.

This clone has a handful of counts. The chain recombines TRBV29-1 with TRBJ2-5; D uncertain. The CDR3 has 12 residues. V dropped 3 bases and J dropped 1 base, with 6 bases sitting between them. CDR1 is SQVTM, CDR2 ANQGSEA, per germline. The CDR3, as DNA: TGCAGCGTTGACTATGGCCAAGAGACCCAGTACTTC. Translation: CSVDYGQETQYF.

The chain employs TRBV5-6 and TRBJ2-3, with TRBD1 matching 8 bases. The CDR3 loop spans 11 amino acids. The V gene's germline CDR1 is SGHDT and CDR2 YYEEEE. V trimming: 3 bases; J trimming: 11 bases; junction bases outside the gene matches: 2. For the CDR3, the DNA is TGTGCCAGCAGCTCCGGGACAGGGCAGTATTTT. Amino acids: CASSSGTGQYF. The full variable domain, rest sourced from reference TRBV5-6 and TRBJ2-3, is DAGVTQSPTHLIKTRGQQVTLRCSPKSGHDTVSWYQQALGQGPQFIFQYYEEEERQRGNFPDRFSGHQFPNYSSELNVNALLLGDSALYLCASSSGTGQYFGPGTRLTVL.

The CDR3 nucleotides are TGTGCCAGCAGCGCGAACAGGGGGAACACCGGGGAGCTGTTTTTT. It yields the protein CASSANRGNTGELFF. The chain combines TRBV9 with TRBJ2-2; TRBD1 matches 7 bases. The J segment lost 1 base and the V segment lost 3 bases, leaving 3 bases of the junction unmatched. Germline V gene sequence: CDR1 SGDLS, CDR2 YYNGEE. The CDR3 sequence is 15 residues long.

This clone was detected only a few times. The J gene is TRBJ1-6, the V gene TRBV27; D possibly corresponds to TRBD1 (5 bases). Germline V gives CDR1 MNHEY, CDR2 SMNVEV (reference sequence). Trimming removed 3 bases from V and 10 bases from J, with 10 bases in between. The CDR3 totals 13 residues. The CDR3 sequence: CASSFRDGSPLHF. The DNA of the CDR3 is TGTGCCAGCAGTTTTAGGGACGGATCACCCCTCCACTTT.

V is TRBV4-1 and J is TRBJ1-1, with 8 bases identical to TRBD1. Germline assignment: CDR1 MGHRA and CDR2 YSYEKL. This CDR3 spans 18 amino acids. The V gene end was trimmed by 3 bases and the J gene end by 1 base; junction bases not matched to a gene: 13. This chain's CDR3 is CASSHLTTGAPTNTEAFF. As DNA, the CDR3 is TGCGCCAGCAGCCATCTGACGACAGGGGCCCCGACGAACACTGAAGCTTTCTTT.

This clone came up a few times. The chain combines TRBV29-1 with TRBJ1-4, with D possibly TRBD1 on 5 matching bases. The CDR3 consists of 14 residues. CDR1 and CDR2 (germline): SQVTM, ANQGSEA. V gave up 6 bases and J gave up 0 bases, with 11 bases separating them. The DNA for the CDR3 is TGCAGCGTACTACAGGAGCCAACTAATGAAAAACTGTTTTTT. It codes for CSVLQEPTNEKLFF. The full variable domain, with the rest looked up from reference TRBV29-1 and TRBJ1-4, is SAVISQKPSRDICQRGTSLTIQCQVDSQVTMMFWYRQQPGQSLTLIATANQGSEATYESGFVIDKFPISRPNLTFSTLTVSNMSPEDSSIYLCSVLQEPTNEKLFFGSGTQLSVL.

The DNA of the CDR3 is TGTGCCAGCAGCGTGGGGACTAGCGGACTTGGCGGGGAGCTGTTTTTT. Amino acids: CASSVGTSGLGGELFF. The J gene is TRBJ2-2, the V gene TRBV9, with TRBD2 identical over 11 bases. The V segment lost 2 bases and the J segment 7 bases; nucleotides outside the gene matches: 7. Germline CDR1 reads SGDLS; CDR2 reads YYNGEE. This CDR3 is 16 amino acids long. Full variable domain (missing parts from reference TRBV9 and TRBJ2-2): DSGVTQTPKHLITATGQRVTLRCSPRSGDLSVYWYQQSLDQGLQFLIQYYNGEERAKGNILERFSAQQFPDLHSELNLSSLELGDSALYFCASSVGTSGLGGELFFGEGSRLTVL.

This clone has a handful of counts. CDR3 protein: CASSLLGLYGYTF. The CDR3 bases are TGTGCCAGCAGCTTATTAGGCCTCTATGGCTACACCTTC. The gene calls are TRBV7-2 and TRBJ1-2; D uncertain. Germline CDR1 is SGHTA and CDR2 is FQGNSA. V lost 2 bases and J 4 bases, leaving 8 bases between the germline ends. The CDR3 totals 13 residues.

This clone has a handful of counts. This chain joins TRBV7-9 and TRBJ1-1, with 7 nucleotides matching TRBD1. The germline gives CDR1 SEHNR, CDR2 FQNEAQ (reference sequence). CDR3 length: 17 residues. With V trimmed by 5 bases and J by 2 bases, 14 bases remained unmatched. CDR3 bases: TGTGCCAGCAGCCTGGGACAGCCTTCGACTTTAAACACTGAAGCTTTCTTT. Translation: CASSLGQPSTLNTEAFF.

V is TRBV29-1 and J is TRBJ2-1; 8 bases are shared with TRBD1. The V gene end was trimmed by 8 bases and the J gene end by 7 bases; junction bases not matched to a gene: 25. The CDR3 length is 18 residues. Germline V gene lookup returns CDR1 SQVTM and CDR2 ANQGSEA. The CDR3 DNA sequence: TGCAGCTCAAGAACAACAGGGGGAGCCTACGGCTTAGGGAATGAGCAGTTCTTC. Encoded protein: CSSRTTGGAYGLGNEQFF.

This clone was seen only a few times. The CDR3 region has the DNA TGTGCCAGCAGCACCGGAATCCCCCAAGAGACCCAGTACTTC. As protein: CASSTGIPQETQYF. The chain is built from TRBV11-1 and TRBJ2-5; D is unclear. Germline-derived CDR1 and CDR2 are SGHAT and FQDESV (reference sequence). Trimming pared 5 bases from V and 1 base from J, leaving 11 bases between. The CDR3 contains 14 residues.

This clone was detected only a few times. This chain links TRBV9 with TRBJ1-6; D gene uncertain. CDR1 is SGDLS and CDR2 is YYNGEE in the germline V gene. This CDR3 has 14 residues. The ends were cut back, 0 bases at V and 9 bases at J, with 10 bases in the middle. For the CDR3, the DNA is TGTGCCAGCAGCGTAGTAGGGAGCGGTTCACCCCTCCACTTT. It yields the protein CASSVVGSGSPLHF.

This clone has more than one count but fewer than ten. This chain links TRBV4-1 with TRBJ2-1; 10 nucleotides match TRBD1. Trimming took 1 base from V and 8 from J; bases not matched to a gene: 5. There are 15 residues in the CDR3. Germline V gives CDR1 MGHRA, CDR2 YSYEKL. This chain's CDR3 is CASSQGQGARDEQFF. The CDR3 DNA sequence: TGCGCCAGCAGCCAAGGACAGGGGGCAAGGGATGAGCAGTTCTTC.

The chain uses TRBV21-1 and TRBJ2-2. TRBV21-1 is given as a pseudogene. The CDR3 is 17 residues long. In DNA, the CDR3 is TGTGCCAGCAGCTCCCCGACGGGACCTCCGAACACCGGGGAGCTGTTTTTT. Amino acids: CASSSPTGPPNTGELFF.

On this clone: It may be a read error: a sequence one base away is much more abundant. The same CDR3 arises from other DNA sequences in this sample as well. This chain uses TRBV7-6 with TRBJ2-5, with D uncertain. Trimming left V 5 bases short and J 1 base short, with 2 bases between. From germline, CDR1 is SGHVS and CDR2 FNYEAQ. This CDR3 region has 11 residues. The CDR3 sequence is CASSAQETQYF. The CDR3 DNA reads as TGTGCCAGCAGCGCCCAAGAGACCCAGTACTTC. Variable domain in full (rest from reference TRBV7-6 and TRBJ2-5): GAGVSQSPRYKVTKRGQDVALRCDPISGHVSLYWYRQALGQGPEFLTYFNYEAQQDKSGLPNDRFSAERPEGSISTLTIQRTEQRDSAMYRCASSAQETQYFGPGTRLLVL.

This clone was detected a few times. The chain employs TRBV30 and TRBJ2-1; 9 nucleotides agree with TRBD2. Germline CDR1 reads GTSNPN; CDR2 reads SVGIG (reference sequence). The CDR3 loop spans 15 amino acids. The J segment lost 3 bases and the V segment lost 2 bases, leaving 5 bases of the junction unmatched. The CDR3 is CAWSTGLAGYNEQFF. The DNA of the CDR3 is TGTGCCTGGAGTACGGGACTAGCTGGCTACAATGAGCAGTTCTTC.

The chain is built from TRBV7-9 and TRBJ2-5; possibly TRBD1 or TRBD2 for D (5 bases each). Per the germline V gene, CDR1 is SEHNR and CDR2 is FQNEAQ (reference sequence). Trimming cost V 5 bases and J 5 bases, with 21 bases left between them. The CDR3 is made up of 16 amino acids. The CDR3 sequence: CASSELTGRGQETQYF. For the CDR3, the DNA is TGTGCCAGCAGCGAACTCACGGGACGGGGTCAGGAGACCCAGTACTTC.

V is TRBV6-4 and J is TRBJ1-4, with D possibly matching TRBD1 (5 bases). CDR3 length: 11 amino acids. Trimming took off 6 bases at V and 8 bases at J, with 7 bases between the two ends. In germline, CDR1 is MRHNA, CDR2 SNTAGT. In nucleotides, the CDR3 is TGTGCCAGCAGAGCAGGGGAAAAACTGTTTTTT. It translates to CASRAGEKLFF.

The table lists this clone with a few counts. The J gene is TRBJ2-7, the V gene TRBV19; D is perhaps TRBD1 (5 bases). Germline loops: CDR1 LNHDA, CDR2 SQIVND (reference sequence). The CDR3 covers 14 residues. The V and J ends lost 4 bases and 0 bases respectively, with 10 bases between them. The CDR3 region has the DNA TGTGCCAGTAGTACCCACAGGAACTCCTACGAGCAGTACTTC. Translated: CASSTHRNSYEQYF.

The sample holds a few counts of this clone. The rearrangement uses TRBV7-9 and TRBJ1-4; D perhaps matches TRBD1 (6 bases). Trimming cost V 1 base and J 7 bases, with 13 bases left between them. This CDR3 spans 15 amino acids. Per germline, CDR1 SEHNR and CDR2 FQNEAQ (reference sequence). The DNA for the CDR3 is TGTGCCAGCAGCTTAGGGGCAGGGGCTGGTGAAAAACTGTTTTTT. It specifies CASSLGAGAGEKLFF.

The chain carries TRBV6-5 and TRBJ2-7; 9 bases agree with TRBD1. CDR1 is MNHEY and CDR2 is SVGAGI in the germline V gene. The CDR3 covers 12 residues. V was clipped by 10 bases and J by 6 bases; unmatched bases: 7. CDR3 region: CAIRQGVGEQYF. The CDR3 bases are TGTGCCATACGACAGGGGGTCGGCGAGCAGTACTTC.

This clone was found a few times. This chain uses TRBV6-5 with TRBJ2-7, with TRBD1 matching 9 bases. Trimming took 4 bases from V and 1 from J; bases not matched to a gene: 2. In germline, CDR1 is MNHEY, CDR2 SVGAGI. The CDR3 is 14 residues long. In nucleotides, the CDR3 is TGTGCCAGCAGTTTCGGGACAGGGTCCTACGAGCAGTACTTC. It is translated as CASSFGTGSYEQYF.

The gene calls are TRBV18 and TRBJ2-3; 13 nucleotides line up with TRBD2. Per germline, CDR1 KGHSH and CDR2 LQKENI. The CDR3 loop spans 16 amino acids. V gave up 2 bases and J gave up 2 bases; unmatched junction bases: 1. The CDR3 region is CASSPTSGGATDTQYF. In DNA, the CDR3 is TGTGCCAGCTCACCAACTAGCGGGGGGGCCACAGATACGCAGTATTTT.

CDR3 protein: CAWSRLGWRYNEQFF. CDR3 nucleotide sequence: TGTGCCTGGAGTCGGCTCGGGTGGCGGTACAATGAGCAGTTCTTC. The V and J genes are TRBV30 and TRBJ2-1; no reliable D call. The V gene lost 2 bases and the J gene lost 4 bases, with 15 bases spanning the gap. CDR1 GTSNPN and CDR2 SVGIG come from the germline V gene (reference sequence). The CDR3 is 15 residues long.